This T cell receptor (beta chain) was documented in a study of cytomegalovirus exposure and HLA in healthy donors. Overall study results and limits: Using a false discovery rate of 0.05, a later analysis showed that fewer than 20,000 TCR beta sequences were associated with HLA alleles. Whilst most TCR sequences proved rare, a subset of public TCRs occurred across many donors.

V trimming: 2 bases; J trimming: 6 bases; junction bases outside the gene matches: 3. Germline CDR1 SGHTA, CDR2 FQGTGA. This CDR3 region has 13 residues. The PCR employed 60 Vbeta primers together with 13 Jbeta primers. The repertoire was sequenced with immunoSEQ multiplex PCR; TCRdb's copy has only in-frame clones and lacks some. This sample yields 65,000 to 90,000 clones, of which roughly 86% are seen a single time; roughly 2% belongs to the top ten. In the case of this clone: What it binds is not known.

The sequenced sample consisted of PBMCs. This TCR was recovered from a man younger than 35 in good health and CMV-seronegative. This chain links TRBV7-3 with TRBJ1-2; 7 bases are shared with TRBD1. The CDR3 loop is CASSLPGTDGYTF. Here the CDR3 DNA reads TGTGCCAGCAGCTTACCAGGGACAGATGGCTACACCTTC.